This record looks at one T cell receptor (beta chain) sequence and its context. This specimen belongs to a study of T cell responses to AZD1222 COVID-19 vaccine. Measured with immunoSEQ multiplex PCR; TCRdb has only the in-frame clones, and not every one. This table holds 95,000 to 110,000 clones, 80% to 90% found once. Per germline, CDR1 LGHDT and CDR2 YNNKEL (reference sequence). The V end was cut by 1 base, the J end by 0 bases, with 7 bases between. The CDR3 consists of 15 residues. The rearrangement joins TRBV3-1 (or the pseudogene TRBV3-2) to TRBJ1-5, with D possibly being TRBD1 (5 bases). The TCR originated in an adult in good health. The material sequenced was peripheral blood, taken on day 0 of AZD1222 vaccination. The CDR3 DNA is TGTGCCAGCAGCCAAGGGACACCTAGCAATCAGCCCCAGCATTTT. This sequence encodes CASSQGTPSNQPQHF.